Listed below are T cell receptor beta chains from one sample, sequenced in a study of identical twins. Using its own MiXCR run on the 5' RACE reads, TCRdb lists one record per CDR3 protein. Of a few hundred thousand distinct CDR3 sequences detected, approximately 17% appear once; the ten largest clones hold less than 15%. The material sequenced was naive T cells sorted from blood. Every receptor here comes from a man in his fifties or sixties in good health. Both conserved end residues are part of each CDR3. D genes are given only for firm matches. Not all rows give a size; the values are once, few, many and, for expanded clones, a class.

size: -
D: -
V: TRBV20-1
J: TRBJ1-1
CDR3: CSARDPTNTEAFF
DNA: TGCAGTGCTAGAGATCCAACAAACACTGAAGCTTTCTTT

size: -
D: TRBD2
V: TRBV6-1
J: TRBJ2-3
CDR3: CASSGLAGGPPDTQYF
DNA: TGTGCCAGCAGTGGACTAGCGGGGGGGCCCCCAGATACGCAGTATTTT

size: many
D: -
V: TRBV27
J: TRBJ2-1
CDR3: CASSTNLGDEQFF
DNA: TGTGCCAGCAGTACGAACCTAGGGGATGAGCAGTTCTTC

size: few
D: -
V: TRBV20-1
J: TRBJ1-5
CDR3: CSASDGSNQPQHF
DNA: TGCAGTGCCTCGGACGGGAGCAATCAGCCCCAGCATTTT

size: -
D: TRBD1
V: TRBV28
J: TRBJ1-5
CDR3: CASSLLMVRQGAGSNQPQHF
DNA: TGTGCCAGCAGTTTATTGATGGTGAGACAGGGGGCGGGAAGCAATCAGCCCCAGCATTTT

size: few
D: -
V: TRBV20-1
J: TRBJ2-7
CDR3: CSARERRSSYEQYF
DNA: TGCAGTGCTCGAGAACGACGCAGCTCCTACGAGCAGTACTTC

size: -
D: -
V: TRBV15
J: TRBJ2-1
CDR3: CATSRAGPSLYNEQFF
DNA: TGTGCCACCAGCAGAGCGGGACCTTCGCTTTACAATGAGCAGTTCTTC

size: few
D: TRBD1
V: TRBV18
J: TRBJ2-3
CDR3: CASSPGQSQQGYTQYF
DNA: TGTGCCAGCTCACCGGGACAGTCACAACAGGGCTATACGCAGTATTTT

size: many
D: -
V: TRBV15
J: TRBJ2-7
CDR3: CATSRGARGTDEQYF
DNA: TGTGCCACCAGCAGAGGGGCTCGGGGGACGGACGAGCAGTACTTC

size: few
D: TRBD1
V: TRBV20-1
J: TRBJ1-2
CDR3: CSASLGQGALSYGYTF
DNA: TGCAGTGCTAGCCTCGGACAGGGGGCTTTATCCTATGGCTACACCTTC

size: -
D: -
V: TRBV9
J: TRBJ2-1
CDR3: CASSVSPLGDPYNEQFF
DNA: TGTGCCAGCAGCGTGTCCCCCTTAGGGGATCCTTACAATGAGCAGTTCTTC

size: many
D: TRBD1
V: TRBV7-2
J: TRBJ2-7
CDR3: CASSPGTEYEQYF
DNA: TGTGCCAGCAGTCCCGGGACAGAGTACGAGCAGTACTTC

size: few
D: -
V: TRBV4-2
J: TRBJ2-6
CDR3: CASSPQQGPGANVLTF
DNA: TGTGCCAGCAGCCCCCAACAGGGTCCTGGGGCCAACGTCCTGACTTTC

size: -
D: -
V: TRBV15
J: TRBJ1-1
CDR3: CATSSDSTEAFF
DNA: TGTGCCACCAGCAGTGACAGCACTGAAGCTTTCTTT

size: -
D: TRBD2
V: TRBV5-5
J: TRBJ2-1
CDR3: CASSWGLAVNEQFF
DNA: TGTGCCAGCAGCTGGGGACTAGCGGTAAATGAGCAGTTCTTC

size: -
D: TRBD1
V: TRBV12-3/TRBV12-4
J: TRBJ2-7
CDR3: CASSLEATTGGFEQYF
DNA: TGTGCCAGCAGTTTAGAGGCGACGACAGGGGGCTTCGAGCAGTACTTC

size: -
D: -
V: TRBV28
J: TRBJ1-4
CDR3: CASSLYKIREKLFF
DNA: TGTGCCAGCAGTCTTTACAAGATTCGTGAAAAACTGTTTTTT

size: many
D: -
V: TRBV5-5
J: TRBJ1-2
CDR3: CASSLDSWQYGYTF
DNA: TGTGCCAGCAGCTTGGACTCCTGGCAGTATGGCTACACCTTC

size: -
D: TRBD1
V: TRBV12-3/TRBV12-4
J: TRBJ2-7
CDR3: CASSPNRGHNEQYF
DNA: TGTGCCAGCAGTCCAAACAGGGGGCACAACGAGCAGTACTTC

size: few
D: -
V: TRBV20-1
J: TRBJ2-7
CDR3: CSAVGGSYEQYF
DNA: TGCAGTGCCGTGGGCGGTTCCTACGAGCAGTACTTC

size: few
D: TRBD2
V: TRBV20-1
J: TRBJ2-1
CDR3: CSAIMGLAGVREQFF
DNA: TGCAGTGCTATAATGGGACTAGCGGGAGTCAGGGAGCAGTTCTTC

size: few
D: TRBD1
V: TRBV12-3/TRBV12-4
J: TRBJ1-1
CDR3: CASSLGPGTGGQRDTEAFF
DNA: TGTGCCAGCAGTTTAGGTCCCGGGACAGGGGGCCAGAGGGACACTGAAGCTTTCTTT

size: -
D: -
V: TRBV12-3/TRBV12-4
J: TRBJ1-1
CDR3: CASSFYRNTEAFF
DNA: TGTGCCAGCAGTTTTTACAGGAACACTGAAGCTTTCTTT

size: many
D: -
V: TRBV13
J: TRBJ1-1
CDR3: CASSSLTSNTEAFF
DNA: TGTGCCAGCAGCTCTCTTACATCGAACACTGAAGCTTTCTTT

size: many
D: -
V: TRBV5-1
J: TRBJ1-3
CDR3: CASSLLERSSGNTIYF
DNA: TGCGCCAGCAGCTTGCTGGAGAGAAGCTCTGGAAACACCATATATTTT

size: -
D: TRBD1
V: TRBV10-1
J: TRBJ2-5
CDR3: CASSEPGQGMETQYF
DNA: TGCGCCAGCAGTGAGCCGGGACAGGGCATGGAGACCCAGTACTTC

size: many
D: -
V: TRBV6-5
J: TRBJ1-5
CDR3: CASSSIGLNQPQHF
DNA: TGTGCCAGCAGTTCCATTGGACTCAATCAGCCCCAGCATTTT

size: many
D: TRBD2
V: TRBV11-1
J: TRBJ2-1
CDR3: CASSFPTSGGATYNEQFF
DNA: TGTGCCAGCAGCTTCCCGACTAGCGGGGGGGCAACCTACAATGAGCAGTTCTTC

size: -
D: TRBD2
V: TRBV20-1
J: TRBJ2-1
CDR3: CSATTSGKAYNEQFF
DNA: TGCAGTGCTACCACCAGCGGGAAGGCGTACAATGAGCAGTTCTTC

size: -
D: -
V: TRBV28
J: TRBJ2-3
CDR3: CASRGNHYRTDTQYF
DNA: TGTGCCAGCAGAGGGAACCACTACCGAACAGATACGCAGTATTTT

size: -
D: -
V: TRBV10-2
J: TRBJ2-7
CDR3: CASVGSLSYEQYF
DNA: TGCGCCAGCGTGGGATCCCTCTCCTACGAGCAGTACTTC

size: many
D: TRBD1
V: TRBV6-1
J: TRBJ1-6
CDR3: CASRTGQYNSPLHF
DNA: TGTGCCAGCAGAACGGGACAGTATAATTCACCCCTCCACTTT

size: -
D: TRBD2
V: TRBV20-1
J: TRBJ2-2
CDR3: CSAYRGGDTGELFF
DNA: TGCAGTGCTTACCGGGGAGGGGACACCGGGGAGCTGTTTTTT

size: many
D: -
V: TRBV20-1
J: TRBJ2-7
CDR3: CSARTQGFGEQYF
DNA: TGCAGTGCTAGAACCCAGGGTTTCGGCGAGCAGTACTTC

size: -
D: -
V: TRBV7-3
J: TRBJ2-5
CDR3: CASSLTSDETQYF
DNA: TGTGCCAGCAGCTTAACATCGGACGAGACCCAGTACTTC

size: many
D: TRBD1
V: TRBV10-3
J: TRBJ2-7
CDR3: CAISPGQTSYEQYF
DNA: TGTGCCATCAGCCCGGGACAGACCTCCTACGAGCAGTACTTC

size: many
D: -
V: TRBV5-6
J: TRBJ1-1
CDR3: CASSLRMNTEAFF
DNA: TGTGCCAGCAGCCTAAGAATGAACACTGAAGCTTTCTTT

size: once
D: TRBD2
V: TRBV9
J: TRBJ2-7
CDR3: CASSARLAGVNEQYF
DNA: TGTGCCAGCAGCGCCAGACTAGCGGGAGTCAACGAGCAGTACTTC

size: few
D: -
V: TRBV9
J: TRBJ2-1
CDR3: CASSVVSSGEQFF
DNA: TGTGCCAGCAGCGTAGTAAGCTCTGGAGAGCAGTTCTTC

size: many
D: -
V: TRBV4-2
J: TRBJ2-1
CDR3: CASSQGPYNEQFF
DNA: TGTGCCAGCAGCCAAGGGCCGTACAATGAGCAGTTCTTC

size: few
D: TRBD2
V: TRBV10-3
J: TRBJ2-5
CDR3: CAISAGLAGESRETQYF
DNA: TGTGCCATCAGTGCGGGACTAGCGGGAGAATCTAGAGAGACCCAGTACTTC

size: many
D: -
V: TRBV5-1
J: TRBJ1-3
CDR3: CASSLDLGSSGNTIYF
DNA: TGCGCCAGCAGCTTGGATTTGGGAAGCTCTGGAAACACCATATATTTT

size: many
D: -
V: TRBV7-2
J: TRBJ2-1
CDR3: CASSLVATQEFF
DNA: TGTGCCAGCAGCTTAGTAGCGACACAGGAGTTCTTC

size: -
D: -
V: TRBV7-3
J: TRBJ2-3
CDR3: CASSMTSRDTQYF
DNA: TGTGCCAGCAGTATGACCTCGAGGGATACGCAGTATTTT

size: few
D: TRBD1
V: TRBV5-5
J: TRBJ1-4
CDR3: CASSKGQGAGEKLFF
DNA: TGTGCCAGCAGCAAGGGACAGGGGGCAGGTGAAAAACTGTTTTTT

size: many
D: TRBD2
V: TRBV20-1
J: TRBJ2-1
CDR3: CSAGELARNKYNEQFF
DNA: TGCAGTGCTGGAGAACTAGCGCGGAATAAATACAATGAGCAGTTCTTC

size: few
D: TRBD2
V: TRBV20-1
J: TRBJ2-5
CDR3: CSGSGSDVETQYF
DNA: TGCAGTGGTAGCGGGAGTGATGTGGAGACCCAGTACTTC

size: many
D: -
V: TRBV10-3
J: TRBJ1-2
CDR3: CAISEGTPYTF
DNA: TGTGCCATCAGTGAGGGCACGCCCTACACCTTC

size: -
D: -
V: TRBV6-1
J: TRBJ2-7
CDR3: CASSEGWGLSYEQYF
DNA: TGTGCCAGCAGTGAAGGATGGGGGCTATCCTACGAGCAGTACTTC

size: few
D: -
V: TRBV7-2
J: TRBJ2-2
CDR3: CASSLRPSTGELFF
DNA: TGTGCCAGCAGCCTAAGACCGAGCACCGGGGAGCTGTTTTTT

size: few
D: -
V: TRBV12-3/TRBV12-4
J: TRBJ2-5
CDR3: CASSSGEETQYF
DNA: TGTGCCAGCAGTTCCGGAGAAGAGACCCAGTACTTC

size: few
D: TRBD2
V: TRBV24-1
J: TRBJ2-1
CDR3: CATSDPGLAGRLSEQFF
DNA: TGTGCCACCAGTGACCCGGGACTAGCGGGACGGTTGAGTGAGCAGTTCTTC

size: many
D: TRBD1
V: TRBV12-3/TRBV12-4
J: TRBJ2-5
CDR3: CASSSTGTGGGKTQYF
DNA: TGTGCCAGCAGTTCAACCGGGACAGGGGGCGGAAAGACCCAGTACTTC

size: few
D: -
V: TRBV7-2
J: TRBJ2-7
CDR3: CASSLGGRSGEQYF
DNA: TGTGCCAGCAGCTTAGGTGGCCGAAGCGGCGAGCAGTACTTC

size: -
D: -
V: TRBV5-8
J: TRBJ1-2
CDR3: CASSSARGSYGYTF
DNA: TGTGCCAGCAGCTCCGCCAGGGGTTCCTATGGCTACACCTTC

size: few
D: -
V: TRBV7-2
J: TRBJ1-1
CDR3: CASSLEDSRTEAFF
DNA: TGTGCCAGCAGCTTAGAGGACAGTCGCACTGAAGCTTTCTTT

size: few
D: TRBD1
V: TRBV11-2
J: TRBJ2-2
CDR3: CASSFPLTGTVTGELFF
DNA: TGTGCCAGCAGCTTCCCCTTGACAGGGACGGTGACCGGGGAGCTGTTTTTT